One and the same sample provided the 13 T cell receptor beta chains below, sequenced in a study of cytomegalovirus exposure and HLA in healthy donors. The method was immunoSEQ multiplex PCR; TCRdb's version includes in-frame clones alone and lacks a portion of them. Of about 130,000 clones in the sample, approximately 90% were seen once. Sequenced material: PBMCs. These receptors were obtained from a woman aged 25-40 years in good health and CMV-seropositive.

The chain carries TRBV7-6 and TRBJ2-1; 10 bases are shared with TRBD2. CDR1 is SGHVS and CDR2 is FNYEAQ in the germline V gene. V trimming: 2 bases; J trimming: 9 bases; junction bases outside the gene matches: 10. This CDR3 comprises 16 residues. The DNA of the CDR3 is TGTGCCAGCAGCTTATCAAGCGGGGGGGCGGGAGGTGAGCAGTTCTTC. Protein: CASSLSSGGAGGEQFF.

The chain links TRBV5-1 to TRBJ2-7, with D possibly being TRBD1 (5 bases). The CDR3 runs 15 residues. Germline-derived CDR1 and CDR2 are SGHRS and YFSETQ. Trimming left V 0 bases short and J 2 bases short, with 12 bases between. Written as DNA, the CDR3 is TGCGCCAGCAGCTTGGCATCTTCAGGGCCCTACGAGCAGTACTTC. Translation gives CASSLASSGPYEQYF.

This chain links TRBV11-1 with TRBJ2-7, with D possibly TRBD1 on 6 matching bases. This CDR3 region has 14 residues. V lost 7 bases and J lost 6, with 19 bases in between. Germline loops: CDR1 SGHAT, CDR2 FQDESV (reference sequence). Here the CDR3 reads CASTRLGGVFEQYF. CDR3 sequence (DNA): TGTGCCAGCACCCGGCTAGGGGGAGTCTTCGAGCAGTACTTC.

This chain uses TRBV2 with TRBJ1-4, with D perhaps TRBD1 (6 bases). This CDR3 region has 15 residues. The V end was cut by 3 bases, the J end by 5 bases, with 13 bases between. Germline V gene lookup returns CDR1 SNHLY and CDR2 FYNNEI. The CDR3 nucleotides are TGTGCCAGCAGTGATGAGGCGGGGGCGAATGAAAAACTGTTTTTT. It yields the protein CASSDEAGANEKLFF.

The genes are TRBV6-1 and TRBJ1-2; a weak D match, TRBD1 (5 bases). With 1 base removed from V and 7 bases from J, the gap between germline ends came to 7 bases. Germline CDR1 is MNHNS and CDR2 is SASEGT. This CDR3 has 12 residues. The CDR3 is CASSEGRGGYTF. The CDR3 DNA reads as TGTGCCAGCAGTGAAGGGAGGGGTGGCTACACCTTC.

CDR3 in DNA: TGTGCCAGCAGTTTAGTTAGAACGAATCAGCCCCAGCATTTT. Its translation: CASSLVRTNQPQHF. J is TRBJ1-5 and V is TRBV28, with unresolved D. This CDR3 spans 14 amino acids. Germline CDR1 and CDR2: MDHEN and SYDVKM. The V end lost 2 bases, the J end lost 4 bases, and 9 bases lay between the germline ends.

In DNA form, the CDR3 reads TGCAGCGTTTCCGGGACAGGGTTATCCTACGAGCAGTACTTC. Translated, it gives CSVSGTGLSYEQYF. The chain joins TRBV29-1 to TRBJ2-7, with 9 bases matching TRBD1. The CDR3 is 14 amino acids. Germline-derived CDR1 and CDR2 are SQVTM and ANQGSEA. The V and J ends lost 5 bases and 1 base, in that order; junction bases with no gene match: 6.

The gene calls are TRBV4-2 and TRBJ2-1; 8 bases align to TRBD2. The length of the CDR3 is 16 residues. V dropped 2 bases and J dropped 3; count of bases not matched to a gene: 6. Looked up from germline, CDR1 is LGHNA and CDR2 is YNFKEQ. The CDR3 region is CASSQRPGGRYNEQFF. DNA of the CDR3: TGTGCCAGCAGCCAACGGCCGGGGGGGCGCTACAATGAGCAGTTCTTC.

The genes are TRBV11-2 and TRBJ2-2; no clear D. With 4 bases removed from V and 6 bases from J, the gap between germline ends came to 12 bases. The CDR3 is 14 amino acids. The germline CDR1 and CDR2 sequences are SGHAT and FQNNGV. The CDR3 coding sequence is TGTGCCAGCAGCTCCCCCCTAGAATCCGGGGAGCTGTTTTTT. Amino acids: CASSSPLESGELFF.

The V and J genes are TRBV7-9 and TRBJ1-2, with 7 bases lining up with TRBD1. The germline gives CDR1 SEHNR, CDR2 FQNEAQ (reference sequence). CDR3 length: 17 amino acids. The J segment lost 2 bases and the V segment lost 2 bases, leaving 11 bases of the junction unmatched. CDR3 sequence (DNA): TGTGCCAGCAGCTTACATACAGGGGAACCGAGGAACTATGGCTACACCTTC. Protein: CASSLHTGEPRNYGYTF.

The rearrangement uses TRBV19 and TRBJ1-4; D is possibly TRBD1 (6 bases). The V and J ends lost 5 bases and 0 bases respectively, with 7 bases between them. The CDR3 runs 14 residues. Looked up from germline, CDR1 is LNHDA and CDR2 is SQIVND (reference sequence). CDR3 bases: TGTGCCAGTAGTCGACAGGCAACTAATGAAAAACTGTTTTTT. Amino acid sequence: CASSRQATNEKLFF.

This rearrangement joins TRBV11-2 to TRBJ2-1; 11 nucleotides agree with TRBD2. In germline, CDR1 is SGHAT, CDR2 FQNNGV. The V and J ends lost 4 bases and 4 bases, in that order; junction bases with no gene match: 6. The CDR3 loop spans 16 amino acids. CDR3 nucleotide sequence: TGTGCCAGCAGCTCCCAACTAGCGGGGGCTTACAATGAGCAGTTCTTC. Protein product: CASSSQLAGAYNEQFF. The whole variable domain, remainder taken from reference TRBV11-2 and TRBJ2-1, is EAGVAQSPRYKIIEKRQSVAFWCNPISGHATLYWYQQILGQGPKLLIQFQNNGVVDDSQLPKDRFSAERLKGVDSTLKIQPAKLEDSAVYLCASSSQLAGAYNEQFFGPGTRLTVL.

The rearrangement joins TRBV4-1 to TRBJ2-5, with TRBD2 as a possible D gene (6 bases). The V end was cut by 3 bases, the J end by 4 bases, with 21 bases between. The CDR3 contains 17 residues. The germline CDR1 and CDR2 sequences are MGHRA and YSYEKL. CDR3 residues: CASSHPAGGVLGETQYF. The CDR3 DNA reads TGCGCCAGCAGCCACCCCGCCGGGGGAGTTTTAGGAGAGACCCAGTACTTC.